The 6 T cell receptor beta chains below all came from one sample that was sequenced in a study of PD-L1 blockade in urothelial cancer. Time point meaning: pretreatment peripheral blood. The table came from immunoSEQ multiplex PCR; TCRdb's copy has only in-frame clones and leaves some out. Here the sample spans approximately 56,000 clones, approximately 85% being singletons. Sequences were derived from PBMCs, sampled around atezolizumab (anti-PD-L1) treatment. These receptors were taken from a man in his 70s with urothelial cancer.

V is TRBV5-1 and J is TRBJ2-7; D perhaps matches TRBD2 (5 bases). Trimming took 0 bases from V and 1 from J, leaving 14 bases between them. Germline CDR1 SGHRS, CDR2 YFSETQ. The CDR3 runs to 16 residues. CDR3 amino acids: CASSLAHSAQSYEQYF. The DNA of the CDR3 is TGCGCCAGCAGCTTGGCCCATAGCGCGCAATCCTACGAGCAGTACTTC. The whole variable domain, remainder taken from reference TRBV5-1 and TRBJ2-7, is KAGVTQTPRYLIKTRGQQVTLSCSPISGHRSVSWYQQTPGQGLQFLFEYFSETQRNKGNFPGRFSGRQFSNSRSEMNVSTLELGDSALYLCASSLAHSAQSYEQYFGPGTRLTVT.

The J gene is TRBJ2-7, the V gene TRBV7-9, with TRBD1 identical over 11 bases. The CDR3 spans 18 residues. Trimming took 5 bases from V and 0 from J; bases not matched to a gene: 12. Germline V CDR1 and CDR2: SEHNR, FQNEAQ (reference sequence). The chain's CDR3 is CASSRSGQGAPSSYEQYF. Here the CDR3 DNA reads TGTGCCAGCAGCCGCTCTGGACAGGGGGCACCCTCCTCCTACGAGCAGTACTTC.

This clone came up once. V and J are TRBV12-5 and TRBJ2-1; a possible D gene is TRBD2 (6 bases). Between the trimmed V and J ends, which lost 0 bases and 9 bases, there was a span of 6 bases. The CDR3 runs to 12 residues. Germline V gene sequence: CDR1 LGHNT, CDR2 FRNRAP. CDR3 DNA sequence: TGTGCTAGTGGTTTGGTGGAGGGTGAGCAGTTCTTC. Translating it yields CASGLVEGEQFF.

This clone was detected a few times. V usage is TRBV7-9 and J usage is TRBJ2-2; no clear D gene. V gave up 6 bases and J gave up 5 bases, with 4 bases separating them. The CDR3 extends over 11 amino acids. Germline V CDR1 and CDR2: SEHNR, FQNEAQ (reference sequence). CDR3 nucleotides: TGTGCCAGCAGACTTACCGGGGAGCTGTTTTTT. It encodes CASRLTGELFF.

The chain combines TRBV5-1 with TRBJ2-7; tentatively, D is TRBD1 (8 bases). The CDR3 consists of 14 residues. The germline V and J ends were trimmed by 4 bases and 6 bases, with 17 bases remaining between them. Germline V gives CDR1 SGHRS, CDR2 YFSETQ. CDR3 residues: CASSTGGGIVEQYF. As DNA, the CDR3 is TGCGCCAGCAGCACAGGGGGGGGAATTGTCGAGCAGTACTTC.

The chain employs TRBV27 and TRBJ2-1, with 7 bases fitting TRBD2. The CDR3 spans 15 residues. V lost 0 bases and J lost 5; bases outside the gene matches: 4. CDR1 MNHEY and CDR2 SMNVEV come from the germline V gene (reference sequence). The CDR3 region is CASSLSRESHNEQFF. The CDR3 region has the DNA TGTGCCAGCAGTTTATCGCGGGAGTCCCACAATGAGCAGTTCTTC.